This T cell receptor (beta chain) was identified during a study of blood T cell repertoires in COVID-19. For the study at large: COVID-19 samples, acute and convalescent, were from the United States, Italy and Spain. The analysed material was cDNA or gDNA that came from T cells, B-cell-depleted T cells, or PBMCs.

Clones were read by immunoSEQ multiplex PCR, and TCRdb kept only the in-frame ones, dropping some. The sample lists more than 85,000 clones, approximately 91% seen once, with more than 3% in the top ten. The germline V and J ends were trimmed by 0 bases and 0 bases, with 9 bases remaining between them. CDR1 and CDR2 (germline): LGHDT, YNNKEL (reference sequence). The CDR3 runs to 16 residues. Sequenced sample: peripheral blood. The TCR was taken from a woman in her 70s with acute or convalescent COVID-19. The V and J genes are TRBV3-1 (or the pseudogene TRBV3-2) and TRBJ1-5; the D is unclear. The CDR3 DNA is TGTGCCAGCAGCCAAGATTACAGTTATAGCAATCAGCCCCAGCATTTT. Residues: CASSQDYSYSNQPQHF.